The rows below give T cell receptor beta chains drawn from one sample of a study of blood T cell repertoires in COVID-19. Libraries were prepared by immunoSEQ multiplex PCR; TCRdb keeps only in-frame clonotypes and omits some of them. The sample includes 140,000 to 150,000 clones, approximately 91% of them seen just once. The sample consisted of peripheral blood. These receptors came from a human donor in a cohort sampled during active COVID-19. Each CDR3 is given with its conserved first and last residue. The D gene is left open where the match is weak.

CDR3nt: TGTGCCAGCACCACTTATTTCGGCCCCCGGGACTGGGGGCAAGAGACCCAGTACTTC
CDR3aa: CASTTYFGPRDWGQETQYF
j_gene: TRBJ2-5
v_gene: TRBV28
d_gene: NA

CDR3nt: TGTGCCAGCAGCTGGGGGACAGGGGGACGCGACGAGCAGTACTTC
CDR3aa: CASSWGTGGRDEQYF
j_gene: TRBJ2-7
v_gene: TRBV7-3
d_gene: TRBD1

CDR3nt: TGCAGCGTTGAAGATGCGAGTAGCGGGGGTCCGGAGACCCAGTACTTC
CDR3aa: CSVEDASSGGPETQYF
j_gene: TRBJ2-5
v_gene: TRBV29-1
d_gene: TRBD2

CDR3nt: TGCGCCAGCAGCTTGGAGAATCCGGGGAGAGCCTACGAGCAGTACTTC
CDR3aa: CASSLENPGRAYEQYF
j_gene: TRBJ2-7
v_gene: TRBV5-1
d_gene: NA

CDR3nt: TGTGCCAGCAGTGTGGACAGGTCCTATAATTCACCCCTCCACTTT
CDR3aa: CASSVDRSYNSPLHF
j_gene: TRBJ1-6
v_gene: TRBV2
d_gene: TRBD1

CDR3nt: TGTGCCAGCAGACCGGGACAGGACCTCTACAATGAGCAGTTCTTC
CDR3aa: CASRPGQDLYNEQFF
j_gene: TRBJ2-1
v_gene: TRBV2
d_gene: TRBD1

CDR3nt: TGTGCCAGCAGTTACACCCGACAGATGAACACTGAAGCTTTCTTT
CDR3aa: CASSYTRQMNTEAFF
j_gene: TRBJ1-1
v_gene: TRBV6-2/TRBV6-3
d_gene: NA

CDR3nt: TGTGCCAGCAGTGAATGGGGGACTAATTATAACACCGGGGAGCTGTTTTTT
CDR3aa: CASSEWGTNYNTGELFF
j_gene: TRBJ2-2
v_gene: TRBV25-1
d_gene: TRBD2

CDR3nt: TGTGCCGGATGGGCGTCTAGCGGAGACAATGAGCAGTTCTTC
CDR3aa: CAGWASSGDNEQFF
j_gene: TRBJ2-1
v_gene: TRBV30
d_gene: TRBD2

CDR3nt: TGTGCCATCAGATCGAGCCCTGCAGGCGACTCCTACGAGCAGTACTTC
CDR3aa: CAIRSSPAGDSYEQYF
j_gene: TRBJ2-7
v_gene: TRBV10-3
d_gene: NA

CDR3nt: TGTGCCAGCAGCTTGGGGGCAACTAACTATGGCTACACCTTC
CDR3aa: CASSLGATNYGYTF
j_gene: TRBJ1-2
v_gene: TRBV5-6
d_gene: NA

CDR3nt: TGCGCCAGCAGTGAGTCGATAGCGGGGGGCCAAGAGACCCAGTACTTC
CDR3aa: CASSESIAGGQETQYF
j_gene: TRBJ2-5
v_gene: TRBV10-2
d_gene: TRBD2

CDR3nt: TGTGCCAGCAGCTCTCCCAGGACAGGGGAGAACACTGAAGCTTTCTTT
CDR3aa: CASSSPRTGENTEAFF
j_gene: TRBJ1-1
v_gene: TRBV5-4
d_gene: TRBD1

CDR3nt: TGTGCCAGCAGTGCTTTAAACCCCGGACAGCGACTAAAGCTGACCTACGAGCAGTACTTC
CDR3aa: CASSALNPGQRLKLTYEQYF
j_gene: TRBJ2-7
v_gene: TRBV6-2/TRBV6-3
d_gene: NA